Each of the 11 T cell receptor beta chains below was sequenced from the same sample in a study of vaccination effects on CD4 cells after COVID-19. In the ViraFEST assay, antigen-specific CD4+ clonotypes were identified by expansion after peptide-pool stimulation. Subsequent to 10 days of culture, CD4+ T cells were isolated. Infection dated between March and December 2020, before the Alpha, Beta and Delta variants reached the United States. As their vaccination, participants received two doses of either BNT162b2 or mRNA-1273. Their antigens are not known. The protocol was immunoSEQ multiplex PCR, while the TCRdb copy is restricted to in-frame clones and leaves out a portion. Of more than 15,000 clones in the sample, 65% to 75% were seen once. This specimen consisted of CD4+ T cells from PBMCs cultured with SARS-CoV-2 spike peptides, obtained after COVID-19 vaccination. The receptors were gathered from a human donor who had a prior SARS-CoV-2 infection.

The chain carries TRBV18 and TRBJ2-5; D not resolved. V lost 1 base to trimming and J lost 7 bases, with 13 bases between them. CDR3 length equals 14 residues. Germline loops: CDR1 KGHSH, CDR2 LQKENI. The CDR3 DNA sequence: TGTGCCAGCTCACCACAGACCCAATTAGGGACCCAGTACTTC. Encoded protein: CASSPQTQLGTQYF.

The chain recombines TRBV27 with TRBJ2-1; tentative D call: TRBD2 (6 bases). V shed 0 bases and J shed 6 bases, with 12 bases lying between them. Germline CDR1 reads MNHEY; CDR2 reads SMNVEV (reference sequence). This CDR3 is 15 amino acids long. The CDR3 loop reads CASSLSQWGVNEQFF. CDR3 coding DNA: TGTGCCAGCAGTTTATCGCAGTGGGGGGTCAATGAGCAGTTCTTC.

The rearrangement joins TRBV2 to TRBJ2-3; the D gene is possibly TRBD2 (5 bases). Germline lookup yields CDR1 SNHLY and CDR2 FYNNEI. V was pared by 8 bases and J by 0 bases, with 15 bases between. The CDR3 totals 15 residues. The CDR3 bases are TGTGCCAGCGGCGGGCCCCCTGATAGCACAGATACGCAGTATTTT. Protein product: CASGGPPDSTDTQYF.

This chain joins TRBV5-4 and TRBJ2-7; 11 bases align to TRBD2. The CDR3 sequence is 15 residues long. V lost 1 base and J lost 7; bases outside the gene matches: 7. Germline CDR1 reads SGHNT; CDR2 reads YYREEE (reference sequence). CDR3 in amino acids: CASSLSSGGAREQYF. CDR3 nucleotide sequence: TGTGCCAGCAGCTTGAGTAGCGGGGGGGCACGGGAGCAGTACTTC.

The V call is TRBV5-1, the J call TRBJ2-7; D is unclear. Germline CDR1 is SGHRS and CDR2 is YFSETQ. The V end lost 4 bases, the J end lost 2 bases, and 16 bases lay between the germline ends. CDR3 length: 15 amino acids. CDR3 in DNA: TGCGCCAGCAGCGACCCGAGCACGGCCACCTACGAGCAGTACTTC. It yields the protein CASSDPSTATYEQYF.

V gene TRBV21-1 combines with J gene TRBJ1-1. TRBV21-1 is given as a pseudogene. The CDR3 loop spans 15 amino acids. The CDR3 nucleotides are TGTGCCAGCAGCCCCCGTATCAGACTGAACACTGAAGCTTTCTTT. Its translation: CASSPRIRLNTEAFF.

V and J are TRBV10-3 and TRBJ1-2; TRBD1 matches 10 bases. Trimming took 3 bases from V and 7 from J; bases not matched to a gene: 5. The CDR3 extends over 14 amino acids. Germline V gene sequence: CDR1 ENHRY, CDR2 SYGVKD. The CDR3 spells CAISDGGQGIGYTF. The CDR3 bases are TGTGCCATCAGTGACGGGGGACAGGGGATTGGCTACACCTTC.

This chain links TRBV12-3 or TRBV12-4 with TRBJ1-1, with D maybe TRBD1 (5 bases). The CDR3 extends over 13 amino acids. V lost 7 bases to trimming and J lost 5 bases, with 14 bases between them. As DNA, the CDR3 is TGTGCCAGCACCACCGACAGACGGACTGAAGCTTTCTTT. Its translation is CASTTDRRTEAFF.

This chain connects TRBV10-3 to TRBJ2-7; D gene unclear. V lost 0 bases, J lost 4 bases, and 4 bases lay in between. This CDR3 has 12 residues. Per germline, CDR1 ENHRY and CDR2 SYGVKD. The CDR3 sequence is CAISESRYEQYF. CDR3 sequence (DNA): TGTGCCATCAGTGAGTCTCGGTACGAGCAGTACTTC.

The V call is TRBV4-1, the J call TRBJ1-6, with a tentative D call TRBD1 (6 bases). Germline loops: CDR1 MGHRA, CDR2 YSYEKL. The CDR3 contains 17 residues. V was shortened by 0 bases and J by 6 bases, with 15 bases between the two germline ends. CDR3 in DNA: TGCGCCAGCAGCCAAGATTCGGGGGGCTTAGGTAATTCACCCCTCCACTTT. Amino acid sequence: CASSQDSGGLGNSPLHF.

The CDR3 bases are TGTGCCAGCAGCTTCAGGGGTGGCAATGAGCAGTTCTTC. Its translation: CASSFRGGNEQFF. The chain carries TRBV5-5 and TRBJ2-1; D might be TRBD1 (6 bases). V lost 2 bases and J lost 6, with 9 bases in between. There are 13 residues in the CDR3. CDR1 is SGHKS, CDR2 YYEKEE, per germline (reference sequence). The entire variable domain, with the rest obtained from reference TRBV5-5 and TRBJ2-1, is as follows: DAGVTQSPTHLIKTRGQQVTLRCSPISGHKSVSWYQQVLGQGPQFIFQYYEKEERGRGNFPDRFSARQFPNYSSELNVNALLLGDSALYLCASSFRGGNEQFFGPGTRLTVL.